A selection of T cell receptor beta chains follows, all from one sample in a study of blood T cells in healthy people across ages. A single record per CDR3 protein comes from TCRdb applying MiXCR to the 5' RACE reads. The sample lists some 1.5 million distinct CDR3 sequences, 28% occurring once. The sequenced sample consisted of blood. All receptors come from a woman in her 30s in good health. Both conserved end residues are part of each CDR3. D genes are given only for firm matches. A clone size is listed for some rows: how often the clone was seen (once, few, many), or a class if it is expanded.

D gene: -
V gene: TRBV7-2
J gene: TRBJ2-7
CDR3 length: 17
clone size: once
CDR3 protein: CASSFPPLAINPYEQYF
CDR3 DNA: TGTGCCAGCAGCTTTCCTCCTCTTGCCATAAACCCCTACGAGCAGTACTTC

D gene: TRBD1
V gene: TRBV24-1
J gene: TRBJ2-1
CDR3 length: 14
clone size: many
CDR3 protein: CATRGTGVRNEQFF
CDR3 DNA: TGTGCCACCAGAGGGACAGGGGTCCGTAATGAGCAGTTCTTC

D gene: -
V gene: TRBV5-1
J gene: TRBJ2-1
CDR3 length: 15
clone size: few
CDR3 protein: CASSLQGEESNEQFF
CDR3 DNA: TGCGCCAGCAGCTTGCAGGGAGAGGAAAGCAATGAGCAGTTCTTC

D gene: -
V gene: TRBV7-2
J gene: TRBJ1-4
CDR3 length: 15
clone size: -
CDR3 protein: CASSLVGGSWEKLFF
CDR3 DNA: TGTGCCAGCAGCTTAGTAGGGGGGTCGTGGGAAAAACTGTTTTTT

D gene: TRBD1
V gene: TRBV20-1
J gene: TRBJ2-3
CDR3 length: 15
clone size: -
CDR3 protein: CSAPRQGARSDTQYF
CDR3 DNA: TGCAGTGCCCCTAGACAGGGGGCGAGGTCAGATACGCAGTATTTT

D gene: -
V gene: TRBV6-6
J gene: TRBJ1-5
CDR3 length: 15
clone size: -
CDR3 protein: CASSIDTYSNQPQHF
CDR3 DNA: TGTGCCAGCAGTATCGACACCTATAGCAATCAGCCCCAGCATTTT

D gene: -
V gene: TRBV20-1
J gene: TRBJ2-3
CDR3 length: 14
clone size: few
CDR3 protein: CSARVARTTDTQYF
CDR3 DNA: TGCAGTGCTAGAGTGGCGAGGACGACAGATACGCAGTATTTT

D gene: -
V gene: TRBV6-5
J gene: TRBJ2-3
CDR3 length: 14
clone size: many
CDR3 protein: CASTTPGLTDTQYF
CDR3 DNA: TGTGCCAGCACCACACCCGGGCTCACAGATACGCAGTATTTT

D gene: TRBD2
V gene: TRBV9
J gene: TRBJ2-2
CDR3 length: 16
clone size: -
CDR3 protein: CASSPQSGSVTGELFF
CDR3 DNA: TGTGCCAGCAGCCCACAAAGCGGGAGTGTCACCGGGGAGCTGTTTTTT

D gene: -
V gene: TRBV10-3
J gene: TRBJ2-3
CDR3 length: 16
clone size: many
CDR3 protein: CAISERRGDHADTQYF
CDR3 DNA: TGTGCCATCAGTGAAAGGCGGGGCGATCACGCAGATACGCAGTATTTT

D gene: TRBD2
V gene: TRBV11-2
J gene: TRBJ2-5
CDR3 length: 16
clone size: few
CDR3 protein: CASSLVRAGGAETQYF
CDR3 DNA: TGTGCCAGCAGCTTAGTACGAGCGGGAGGGGCAGAGACCCAGTACTTC

D gene: TRBD1
V gene: TRBV12-3/TRBV12-4
J gene: TRBJ2-1
CDR3 length: 17
clone size: few
CDR3 protein: CASSLNPGQGTYNEQFF
CDR3 DNA: TGTGCCAGCAGTCTAAACCCCGGACAGGGAACCTACAATGAGCAGTTCTTC

D gene: -
V gene: TRBV5-1
J gene: TRBJ2-5
CDR3 length: 16
clone size: few
CDR3 protein: CASSRWGRGVQETQYF
CDR3 DNA: TGCGCCAGCAGTCGTTGGGGCAGGGGTGTGCAAGAGACCCAGTACTTC

D gene: -
V gene: TRBV7-9
J gene: TRBJ1-2
CDR3 length: 14
clone size: few
CDR3 protein: CASSPDRIRYGYTF
CDR3 DNA: TGTGCCAGCAGCCCAGACAGGATCCGCTATGGCTACACCTTC

D gene: TRBD1
V gene: TRBV11-2
J gene: TRBJ2-1
CDR3 length: 15
clone size: few
CDR3 protein: CASSSSGQGSNEQFF
CDR3 DNA: TGTGCCAGCAGCTCATCGGGACAGGGGAGCAATGAGCAGTTCTTC

D gene: -
V gene: TRBV15
J gene: TRBJ2-1
CDR3 length: 15
clone size: few
CDR3 protein: CATTQDQRPGDEQFF
CDR3 DNA: TGTGCCACCACCCAGGACCAGCGCCCTGGCGATGAGCAGTTCTTC

D gene: TRBD2
V gene: TRBV7-2
J gene: TRBJ2-3
CDR3 length: 15
clone size: -
CDR3 protein: CASSFFGGGADTQYF
CDR3 DNA: TGTGCCAGCAGCTTTTTTGGCGGGGGGGCAGATACGCAGTATTTT